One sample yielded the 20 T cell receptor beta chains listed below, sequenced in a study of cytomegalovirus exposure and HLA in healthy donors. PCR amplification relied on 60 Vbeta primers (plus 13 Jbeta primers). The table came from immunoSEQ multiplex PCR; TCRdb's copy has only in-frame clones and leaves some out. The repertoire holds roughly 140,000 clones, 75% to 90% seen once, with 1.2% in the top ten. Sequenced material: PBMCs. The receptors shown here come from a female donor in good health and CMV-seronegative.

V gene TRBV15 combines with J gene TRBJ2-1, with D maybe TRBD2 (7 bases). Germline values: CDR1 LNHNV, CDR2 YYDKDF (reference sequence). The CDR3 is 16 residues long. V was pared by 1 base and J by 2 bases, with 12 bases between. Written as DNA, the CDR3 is TGTGCCACCAGCAGAGGGGGGGGCGGGACCTACAATGAGCAGTTCTTC. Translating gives CATSRGGGGTYNEQFF.

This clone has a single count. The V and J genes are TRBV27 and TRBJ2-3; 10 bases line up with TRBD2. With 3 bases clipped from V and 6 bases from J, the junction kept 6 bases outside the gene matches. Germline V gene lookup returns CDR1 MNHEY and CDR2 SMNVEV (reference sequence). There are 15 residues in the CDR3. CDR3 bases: TGTGCCAGCAGTTTGAGGCTAGCGGGAGCGGATACGCAGTATTTT. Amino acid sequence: CASSLRLAGADTQYF.

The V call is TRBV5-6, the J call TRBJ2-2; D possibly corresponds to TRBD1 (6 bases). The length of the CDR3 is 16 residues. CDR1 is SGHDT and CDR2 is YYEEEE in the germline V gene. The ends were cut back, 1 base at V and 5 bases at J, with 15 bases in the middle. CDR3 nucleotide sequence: TGTGCCAGCAGCTTGTTGCCAGGGGCTAGTACCGGGGAGCTGTTTTTT. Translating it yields CASSLLPGASTGELFF.

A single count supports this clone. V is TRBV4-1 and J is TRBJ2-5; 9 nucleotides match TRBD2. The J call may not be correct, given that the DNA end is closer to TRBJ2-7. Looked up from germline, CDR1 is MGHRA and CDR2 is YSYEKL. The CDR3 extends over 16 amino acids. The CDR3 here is CASSQAGDSGSIEQYF. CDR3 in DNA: TGCGCCAGCAGCCAAGCCGGGGATAGCGGGAGTATCGAGCAGTACTTC.

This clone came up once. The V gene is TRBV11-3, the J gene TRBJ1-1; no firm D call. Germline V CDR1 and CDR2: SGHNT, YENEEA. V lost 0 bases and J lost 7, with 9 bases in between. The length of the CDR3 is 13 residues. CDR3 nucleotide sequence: TGTGCCAGCAGCTTAGATTCGTCAGGTGAAGCTTTCTTT. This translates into CASSLDSSGEAFF.

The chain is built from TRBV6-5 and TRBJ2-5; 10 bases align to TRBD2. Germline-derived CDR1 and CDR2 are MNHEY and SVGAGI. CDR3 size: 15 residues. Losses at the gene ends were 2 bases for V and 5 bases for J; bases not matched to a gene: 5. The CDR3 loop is CASSYTSGERETQYF. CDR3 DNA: TGTGCCAGCAGTTACACTAGCGGGGAACGGGAGACCCAGTACTTC.

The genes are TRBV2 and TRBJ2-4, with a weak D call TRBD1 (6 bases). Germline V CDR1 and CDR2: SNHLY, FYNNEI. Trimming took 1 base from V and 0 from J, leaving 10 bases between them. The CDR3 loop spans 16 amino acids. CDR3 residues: CASSEGGLTAKNIQYF. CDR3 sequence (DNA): TGTGCCAGCAGTGAAGGGGGGCTCACAGCCAAAAACATTCAGTACTTC.

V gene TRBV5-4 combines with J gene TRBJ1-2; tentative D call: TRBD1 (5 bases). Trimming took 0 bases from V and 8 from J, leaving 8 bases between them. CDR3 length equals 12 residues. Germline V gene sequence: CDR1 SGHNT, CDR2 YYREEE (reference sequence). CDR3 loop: CASSLDRLGYTF. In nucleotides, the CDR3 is TGTGCCAGCAGCTTGGACAGGCTGGGCTACACCTTC.

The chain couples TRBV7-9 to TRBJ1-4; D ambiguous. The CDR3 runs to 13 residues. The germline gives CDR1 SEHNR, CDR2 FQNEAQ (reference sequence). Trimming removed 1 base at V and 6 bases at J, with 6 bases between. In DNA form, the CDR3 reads TGTGCCAGCAGCTTAGTGGCAGATGAAAAACTGTTTTTT. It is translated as CASSLVADEKLFF.

The CDR3 bases are TGTGCCAGCAGTTTACCGGGGACAGGCCCAGATACGCAGTATTTT. Translation gives CASSLPGTGPDTQYF. The V and J genes are TRBV27 and TRBJ2-3, with 8 bases that match TRBD1. The germline V gene encodes CDR1 MNHEY and CDR2 SMNVEV (reference sequence). This CDR3 spans 15 amino acids. After removal of 2 bases from V and 4 bases from J, the junction contained 5 bases not matched to a gene.

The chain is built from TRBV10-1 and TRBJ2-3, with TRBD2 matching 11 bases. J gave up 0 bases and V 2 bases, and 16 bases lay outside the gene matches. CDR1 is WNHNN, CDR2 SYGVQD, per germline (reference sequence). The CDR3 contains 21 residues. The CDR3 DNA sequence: TGCGCCAGCAGTGAGGAGACTAGCGGGATCACTAGGGGGATTAGCACAGATACGCAGTATTTT. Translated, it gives CASSEETSGITRGISTDTQYF.

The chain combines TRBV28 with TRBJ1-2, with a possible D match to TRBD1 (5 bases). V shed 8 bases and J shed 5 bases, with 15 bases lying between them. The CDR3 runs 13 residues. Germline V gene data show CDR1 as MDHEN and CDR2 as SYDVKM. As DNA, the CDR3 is TGTGCCAGCGATGGGGGGGTTTTTTATGGCTACACCTTC. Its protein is CASDGGVFYGYTF.

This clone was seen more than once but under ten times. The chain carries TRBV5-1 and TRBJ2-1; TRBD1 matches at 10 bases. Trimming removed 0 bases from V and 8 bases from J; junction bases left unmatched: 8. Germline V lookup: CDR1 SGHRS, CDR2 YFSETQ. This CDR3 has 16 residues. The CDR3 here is CASSLAGTGVVDEQFF. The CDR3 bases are TGCGCCAGCAGCTTGGCCGGGACAGGGGTAGTCGATGAGCAGTTCTTC.

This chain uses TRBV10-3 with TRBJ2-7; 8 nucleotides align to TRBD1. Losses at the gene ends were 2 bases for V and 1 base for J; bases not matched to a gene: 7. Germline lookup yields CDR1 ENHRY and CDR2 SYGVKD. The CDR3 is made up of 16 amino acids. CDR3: CAISEGTGLTSYEQYF. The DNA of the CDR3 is TGTGCCATCAGTGAGGGGACAGGTTTGACTTCCTACGAGCAGTACTTC.

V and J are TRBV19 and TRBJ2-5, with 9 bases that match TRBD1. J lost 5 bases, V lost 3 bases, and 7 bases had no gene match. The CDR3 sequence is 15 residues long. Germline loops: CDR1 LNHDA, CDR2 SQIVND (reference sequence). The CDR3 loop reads CASSIPGQGSETQYF. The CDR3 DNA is TGTGCCAGTAGTATTCCGGGACAGGGTAGCGAGACCCAGTACTTC.

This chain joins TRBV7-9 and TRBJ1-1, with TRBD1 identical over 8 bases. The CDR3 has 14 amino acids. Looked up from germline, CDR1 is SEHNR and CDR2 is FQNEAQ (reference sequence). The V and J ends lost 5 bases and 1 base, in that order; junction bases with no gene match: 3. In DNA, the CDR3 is TGTGCCAGCAGCCAGGGGACAGGGAACACTGAAGCTTTCTTT. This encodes CASSQGTGNTEAFF.

The CDR3 loop is CSARQGNEQYF. The CDR3 coding sequence is TGCAGTGCTAGACAGGGGAACGAGCAGTACTTC. The rearrangement joins TRBV20-1 to TRBJ2-7; perhaps TRBD1 as D (6 bases). Per the germline V gene, CDR1 is DFQATT and CDR2 is SNEGSKA (reference sequence). V lost 2 bases, J lost 5 bases, and 7 bases lay in between. The CDR3 totals 11 residues.

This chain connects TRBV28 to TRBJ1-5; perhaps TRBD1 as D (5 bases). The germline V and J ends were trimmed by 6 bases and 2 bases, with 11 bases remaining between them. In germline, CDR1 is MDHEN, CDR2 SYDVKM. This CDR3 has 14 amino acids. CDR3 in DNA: TGTGCCAGCAGCCAGGGAGGGGGCAATCAGCCCCAGCATTTT. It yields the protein CASSQGGGNQPQHF.

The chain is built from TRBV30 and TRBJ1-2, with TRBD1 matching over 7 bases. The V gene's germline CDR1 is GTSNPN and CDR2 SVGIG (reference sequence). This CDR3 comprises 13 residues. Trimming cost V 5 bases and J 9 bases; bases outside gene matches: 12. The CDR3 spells CAWGRQGNVRYTF. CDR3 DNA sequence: TGTGCCTGGGGTAGACAGGGTAACGTTCGCTACACCTTC.

The CDR3 loop is CASSLRSGRVTDTQYF. CDR3 sequence (DNA): TGTGCCAGCAGCTTGAGAAGCGGGAGGGTCACAGATACGCAGTATTTT. V gene TRBV5-4 combines with J gene TRBJ2-3; 10 bases agree with TRBD2. This CDR3 comprises 16 residues. The germline gives CDR1 SGHNT, CDR2 YYREEE (reference sequence). With V trimmed by 1 base and J by 2 bases, 4 bases remained unmatched.